A selection of T cell receptor beta chains follows, all from one sample in a study of siplizumab effects on memory and regulatory T cells. Assay used: immunoSEQ multiplex PCR; TCRdb lists only in-frame clones, some missing. This table has approximately 82,000 clones, roughly 90% appearing once. The sample taken for sequencing was Tregs sorted from blood. The source is a human donor in good health. The CDR3 runs from the conserved cysteine through the conserved F or W. The D gene is left open where the match is weak. Not every row has a clone size; where given, it reads once, few, many or a size class.

clone_size,d_call,j_call,v_call,cdr3_nt,cdr3_aa
.,.,TRBJ1-1,TRBV5-1,TGCGCCAGCAGTGTGACAGCGAACACTGAAGCTTTCTTT,CASSVTANTEAFF
.,.,TRBJ2-5,TRBV5-1,TGCGCCAGCAGCATGATGACAACTCAAGAGACCCAGTACTTC,CASSMMTTQETQYF
.,.,TRBJ1-4,TRBV18,TGTGCCAGCTCACCACCTGTTGGAGGGGCGGGTAATGAAAAACTGTTTTTT,CASSPPVGGAGNEKLFF
.,.,TRBJ2-5,TRBV6-5,TGTGCCAGCAGTCCCCTACAGGGTTGGAATACCCAGTACTTC,CASSPLQGWNTQYF
few,TRBD1,TRBJ1-1,TRBV7-9,TGTGCCAGCAGCTTGACAGGGGCGGGCACTGAAGCTTTCTTT,CASSLTGAGTEAFF
.,.,TRBJ2-3,TRBV1,TGCACCAGCAGCCCTCGAACGTGGGGGGGCTCGGCAGATACGCAGTATTTT,CTSSPRTWGGSADTQYF
.,.,TRBJ2-7,TRBV27,TGTGCCAGCAGTTCGGAGGGGGGAGGTTCCTACGAGCAGTACTTC,CASSSEGGGSYEQYF
.,.,TRBJ1-1,TRBV7-9,TGTGCCAGCAGCTTTCGATCCGGCAGGAACACTGAAGCTTTCTTT,CASSFRSGRNTEAFF
.,.,TRBJ1-1,TRBV5-1,TGCGCCAGCAGCCCTCTGGAGGGGATAGGAGCTTTCTTT,CASSPLEGIGAFF
.,.,TRBJ1-1,TRBV19,TGTGCCAGTAGTTCGGGGAGTCAGAACACTGAAGCTTTCTTT,CASSSGSQNTEAFF
.,.,TRBJ1-4,TRBV6-1,TGTGCCAGCAGTGAACCCCACCGGGGTTCATATGAAAAACTGTTTTTT,CASSEPHRGSYEKLFF
.,.,TRBJ2-7,TRBV2,TGTGCCAGCAGTGCCCTGCAAGCTGCCCTCTCCTACGAGCAGTACTTC,CASSALQAALSYEQYF
.,.,TRBJ2-5,TRBV7-9,TGTGCCAGCAGCCCCCTCCTGCGAAGGGGTCAAGAGACCCAGTACTTC,CASSPLLRRGQETQYF
.,.,TRBJ2-5,TRBV5-5,TGTGCCAGCGCTGGTCGGGTTTGGGAGGAGACCCAGTACTTC,CASAGRVWEETQYF
.,TRBD1,TRBJ2-7,TRBV29-1,TGCAGCGTTGATGGAATGGTGGGACAGAGCTCCTACGAGCAGTGCTTC,CSVDGMVGQSSYEQCF
.,TRBD1,TRBJ2-4,TRBV7-9,TGTGCCAGCAGCCCACCCAGGGGGCTCGGCAAAAACATTCAGTACTTC,CASSPPRGLGKNIQYF
once,.,TRBJ2-1,TRBV9,TGTGCCAGCAGCTCTCGGCTCAAACAGTACAATGAGCAGTTCTTC,CASSSRLKQYNEQFF
.,.,TRBJ2-3,TRBV5-1,TGCGCCAGCAGCTTGAGGGGGGAAAGCACAGATACGCAGTATTTT,CASSLRGESTDTQYF
.,.,TRBJ1-1,TRBV7-7,TGTGCCAGCAGCCAAAGGGTTAACACTGAAGCTTTCTTT,CASSQRVNTEAFF
.,TRBD1,TRBJ2-7,TRBV6-1,TGTGCCAGCAAGAGGGACAGCTACGAGCAGTACTTC,CASKRDSYEQYF
.,.,TRBJ1-1,TRBV7-9,TGTGCCAGCAGCTTAGGGTTAAAGGGTGGAGCTTTCTTT,CASSLGLKGGAFF
.,.,TRBJ1-2,TRBV6-1,TGTGCCAGCAGGGTACCTCAGGGATATGGCTACACCTTC,CASRVPQGYGYTF
.,TRBD2,TRBJ2-1,TRBV6-4,TGTGCCAGCAGTGATAGAGCGGGGGGCACCAATGAGCAGTTCTTC,CASSDRAGGTNEQFF
.,.,TRBJ1-1,TRBV2,TGTGCCAGCAGTGAAGACGACAGCTACACTGAAGCTTTCTTT,CASSEDDSYTEAFF
.,.,TRBJ1-1,TRBV7-9,TGTGCCAGCCGCAGGGCCATGAACACTGAAGCTTTCTTT,CASRRAMNTEAFF
.,.,TRBJ1-1,TRBV18,TGTGCCAGCTCACCAGGCGCCGGGAACACTGAAGCTTTCTTT,CASSPGAGNTEAFF
.,.,TRBJ1-1,TRBV5-4,TGTGCCAGCAGCTTGGGACCGAACACTGAAGCTTTCTTT,CASSLGPNTEAFF
.,.,TRBJ1-5,TRBV10-3,TGTGCCATCACGGGGGGTAGCAATCAGCCCCAGCATTTT,CAITGGSNQPQHF
.,TRBD2,TRBJ2-1,TRBV7-6,TGTGCCAGCAGCTTATCTAGCGGAAGCTCCTACAATGAGCAGTTCTTC,CASSLSSGSSYNEQFF
once,.,TRBJ1-2,TRBV28,TGTGCCAGCAGGACCTCAAGCTTGGAGGGACTTATCTATGGCTACACCTTC,CASRTSSLEGLIYGYTF
.,.,TRBJ1-3,TRBV7-9,TGTGCCAGCAGCTTTGGGTACTCTGGAAACACCATATATTTT,CASSFGYSGNTIYF
.,TRBD1,TRBJ2-7,TRBV12-5,TGTGCTAGTGGTAAAACCCGGGACAGAGACTACGAGCAGTACTTC,CASGKTRDRDYEQYF
.,.,TRBJ1-5,TRBV18,TGTGCCAGCTCACCAGTGGTCGTACACAATCAGCCCCAGCATTTT,CASSPVVVHNQPQHF
.,.,TRBJ2-7,TRBV5-4,TGTGCCAGCAGCTTGAGGGGTATACACGAGCAGTACTTC,CASSLRGIHEQYF
.,.,TRBJ2-1,TRBV11-1,TGTGCCAGCAGCTTACGTTATTTGTCGGGCGATGAGCAGTTCTTC,CASSLRYLSGDEQFF
.,.,TRBJ2-2,TRBV2,TGTGCCAGCTTTCTGTCCCTCACCGGGGAGCTGTTTTTT,CASFLSLTGELFF
.,TRBD2,TRBJ2-1,TRBV6-6,TGTGCCAGCAGTTTGGGGACTATCAATGAGCAGTTCTTC,CASSLGTINEQFF
.,.,TRBJ2-6,TRBV19,TGTGCCAGTAGCCCACAGAGCTCTGGGGCCAACGTCCTGACTTTC,CASSPQSSGANVLTF
once,.,TRBJ1-4,TRBV18,TGTGCCAGCTCTCCGCCCGGGAGTGAAAAACTGTTTTTT,CASSPPGSEKLFF
.,.,TRBJ2-3,TRBV5-5,TGTGCCAGCACGGGCGTAGATACGCAGTATTTT,CASTGVDTQYF
.,TRBD2,TRBJ2-7,TRBV6-5,TGTGCCAGCAGGACTAGCGGGGGGGCCTACGAGCAGTACTTC,CASRTSGGAYEQYF
.,.,TRBJ2-5,TRBV7-3,TGTGCCAGCAGCCCGAACCCGCGAGAGACCCAGTACTTC,CASSPNPRETQYF
.,.,TRBJ1-2,TRBV30,TGTGCCTGGAGTGTATACTATGGCTACACCTTC,CAWSVYYGYTF
.,TRBD2,TRBJ2-1,TRBV18,TGTGCCAGCTCACCAGGCGAGGGACTAGCAGCCTACAATGAGCAGTTCTTC,CASSPGEGLAAYNEQFF
.,TRBD2,TRBJ2-1,TRBV4-3,TGCGCCAGCAGCCCCCGGACTAGCGGCCGCTCCTGGGGCGATGAGCAGTTCTTC,CASSPRTSGRSWGDEQFF
.,TRBD2,TRBJ2-3,TRBV5-1,TGCGCCAGCAGCCTGGGAGGCGGGGGGGCCAGAGATACGCAGTATTTT,CASSLGGGGARDTQYF
.,.,TRBJ1-6,TRBV15,TGTGCCACCAGGGGGAGCTCCTATAATTCACCCCTCCACTTT,CATRGSSYNSPLHF
.,.,TRBJ2-7,TRBV6-1,TGTGCCAGCAGCGCCGAAGAGCAGTACTTC,CASSAEEQYF
.,TRBD1,TRBJ1-2,TRBV27,TGTGCCAGCAGTCCAACTCCGGGACAGGAACCGTATGGCTACACCTTC,CASSPTPGQEPYGYTF
.,TRBD1,TRBJ2-3,TRBV2,TGTGCCAGCAGGCTAGACAGGGGCCCAGATACGCAGTATTTT,CASRLDRGPDTQYF
.,.,TRBJ2-7,TRBV4-3,TGCGCCAGCAGCCAAGATCCCCCCTACGAGCAGTACTTC,CASSQDPPYEQYF
.,.,TRBJ2-7,TRBV7-8,TGTGCCAGCAGCTTAGCCGCGTACGAGCAGTACTTC,CASSLAAYEQYF
.,TRBD1,TRBJ1-3,TRBV5-1,TGCGCCAGCAGCGTTATATCGGGACAGGGAAACACCATATATTTT,CASSVISGQGNTIYF
.,.,TRBJ2-1,TRBV11-2,TGTGCCAGCAGGTTTGGGGAGTACAACAATGAGCAGTTCTTC,CASRFGEYNNEQFF
.,.,TRBJ1-6,TRBV6-5,TGTGCCAGCAGTTACGGGGACAACCAGAATAATTCACCCCTCCACTTT,CASSYGDNQNNSPLHF
.,TRBD2,TRBJ2-2,TRBV9,TGTGCCAGCAGCGCCACTAGCGGGGGGGCATGGACCGGGGAGCTGTTTTTT,CASSATSGGAWTGELFF
.,TRBD1,TRBJ1-2,TRBV5-1,TGCGCCAGCACACAGGGGACAGCTAACTATGGCTACACCTTC,CASTQGTANYGYTF
.,.,TRBJ2-7,TRBV5-1,TGCGCCAGCAGCCTCTCACGGCCCGACGAGCAGTACTTC,CASSLSRPDEQYF
.,TRBD1,TRBJ2-2,TRBV11-3,TGTGCCAGCAGCGACAGGGCCGTCACCGGGGAGCTGTTTTTT,CASSDRAVTGELFF
.,TRBD1,TRBJ2-7,TRBV7-9,TGTGCCAGCAGCCCTACCCGGGACAGGCCCTACGAGCAGTACTTC,CASSPTRDRPYEQYF